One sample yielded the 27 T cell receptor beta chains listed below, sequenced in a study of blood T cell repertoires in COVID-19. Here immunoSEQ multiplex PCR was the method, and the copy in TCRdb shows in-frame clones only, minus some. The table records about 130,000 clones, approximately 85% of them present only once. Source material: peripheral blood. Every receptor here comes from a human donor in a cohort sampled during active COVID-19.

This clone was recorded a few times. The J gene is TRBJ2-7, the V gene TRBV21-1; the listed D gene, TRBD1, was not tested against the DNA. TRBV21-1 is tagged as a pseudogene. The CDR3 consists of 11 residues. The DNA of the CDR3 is TGTGCCAGCAGCAAAAACCAGGAGCAGTACTTC. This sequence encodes CASSKNQEQYF.

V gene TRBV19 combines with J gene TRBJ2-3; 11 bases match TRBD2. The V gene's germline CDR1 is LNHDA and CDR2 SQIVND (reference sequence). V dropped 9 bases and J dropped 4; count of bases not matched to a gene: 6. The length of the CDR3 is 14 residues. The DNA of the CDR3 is TGTGCCAGCGTAGCGGGGGGGGGCTCAGATACGCAGTATTTT. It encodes CASVAGGGSDTQYF.

This chain's CDR3 is CASSPPGLSGANVLTF. In DNA, the CDR3 is TGTGCCAGCTCACCACCGGGCCTATCTGGGGCCAACGTCCTGACTTTC. The V gene is TRBV18, the J gene TRBJ2-6; D is unclear. The CDR3 runs 16 residues. Germline V gene lookup returns CDR1 KGHSH and CDR2 LQKENI. V was pared by 0 bases and J by 1 base, with 7 bases between.

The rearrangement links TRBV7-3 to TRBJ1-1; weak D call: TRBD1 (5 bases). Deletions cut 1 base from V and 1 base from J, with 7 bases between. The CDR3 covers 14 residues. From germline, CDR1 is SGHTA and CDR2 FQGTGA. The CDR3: CASSLMGGNTEAFF. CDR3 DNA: TGTGCCAGCAGCTTAATGGGGGGGAACACTGAAGCTTTCTTT.

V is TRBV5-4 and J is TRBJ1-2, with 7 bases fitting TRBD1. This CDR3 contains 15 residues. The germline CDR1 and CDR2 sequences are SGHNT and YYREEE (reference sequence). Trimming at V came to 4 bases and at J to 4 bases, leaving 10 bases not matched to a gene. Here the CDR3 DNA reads TGTGCCAGCAGCGTGTATTCCGGGACAGCCTATGGCTACACCTTC. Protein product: CASSVYSGTAYGYTF.

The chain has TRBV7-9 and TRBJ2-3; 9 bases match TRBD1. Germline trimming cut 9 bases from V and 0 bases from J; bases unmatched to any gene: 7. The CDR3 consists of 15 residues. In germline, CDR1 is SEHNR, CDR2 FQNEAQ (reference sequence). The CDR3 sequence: CARGLGTGSTDTQYF. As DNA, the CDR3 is TGTGCCAGGGGATTGGGGACAGGGAGCACAGATACGCAGTATTTT. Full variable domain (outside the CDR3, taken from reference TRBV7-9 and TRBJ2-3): DTGVSQNPRHKITKRGQNVTFRCDPISEHNRLYWYRQTLGQGPEFLTYFQNEAQLEKSRLLSDRFSAERPKGSFSTLEIQRTEQGDSAMYLCARGLGTGSTDTQYFGPGTRLTVL.

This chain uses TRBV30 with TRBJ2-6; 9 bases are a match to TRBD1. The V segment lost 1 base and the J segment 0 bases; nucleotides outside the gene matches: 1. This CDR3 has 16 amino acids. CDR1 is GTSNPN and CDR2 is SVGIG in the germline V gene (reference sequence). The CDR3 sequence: CAWSATGGSGANVLTF. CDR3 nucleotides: TGTGCCTGGAGTGCGACAGGGGGCTCTGGGGCCAACGTCCTGACTTTC.

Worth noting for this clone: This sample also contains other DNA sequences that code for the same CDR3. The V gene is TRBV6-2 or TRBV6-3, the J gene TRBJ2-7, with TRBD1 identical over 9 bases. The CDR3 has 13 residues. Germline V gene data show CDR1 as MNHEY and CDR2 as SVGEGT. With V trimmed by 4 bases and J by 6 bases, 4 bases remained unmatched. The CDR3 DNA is TGTGCCAGCAGTTTGAGACAGGGGGGCGAGCAGTACTTC. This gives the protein CASSLRQGGEQYF.

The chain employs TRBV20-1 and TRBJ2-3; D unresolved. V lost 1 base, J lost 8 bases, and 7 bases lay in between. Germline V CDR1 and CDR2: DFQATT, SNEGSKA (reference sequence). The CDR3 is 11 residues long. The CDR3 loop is CSARGASTQYF. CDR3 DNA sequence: TGCAGTGCTAGAGGGGCGAGTACGCAGTATTTT.

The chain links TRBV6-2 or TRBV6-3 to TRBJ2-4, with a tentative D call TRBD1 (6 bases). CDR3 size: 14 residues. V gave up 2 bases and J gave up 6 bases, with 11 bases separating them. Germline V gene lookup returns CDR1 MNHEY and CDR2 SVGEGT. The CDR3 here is CASSYQGGTNIQYF. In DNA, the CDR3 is TGTGCCAGCAGTTACCAAGGGGGAACAAACATTCAGTACTTC.

CDR3 sequence (DNA): TGTGCCACCAGTGATCCGCGGGGGGGCCGGAATGAGCAGTTCTTC. This gives the protein CATSDPRGGRNEQFF. The genes are TRBV24-1 and TRBJ2-1; 9 bases are a match to TRBD2. There are 15 residues in the CDR3. V was clipped by 3 bases and J by 7 bases; unmatched bases: 6. The V gene's germline CDR1 is KGHDR and CDR2 SFDVKD.

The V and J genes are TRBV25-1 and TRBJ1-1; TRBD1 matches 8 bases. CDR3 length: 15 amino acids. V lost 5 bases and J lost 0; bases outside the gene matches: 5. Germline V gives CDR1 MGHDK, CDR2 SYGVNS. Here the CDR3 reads CASSPRTGMNTEAFF. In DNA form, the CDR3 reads TGTGCCAGCAGTCCGAGGACAGGGATGAACACTGAAGCTTTCTTT.

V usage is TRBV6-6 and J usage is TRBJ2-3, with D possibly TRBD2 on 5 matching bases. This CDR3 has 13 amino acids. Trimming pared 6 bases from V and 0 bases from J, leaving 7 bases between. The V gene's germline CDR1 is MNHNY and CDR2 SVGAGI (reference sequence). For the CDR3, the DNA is TGTGCCAGCAGCTGGACTAGCACAGATACGCAGTATTTT. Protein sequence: CASSWTSTDTQYF.

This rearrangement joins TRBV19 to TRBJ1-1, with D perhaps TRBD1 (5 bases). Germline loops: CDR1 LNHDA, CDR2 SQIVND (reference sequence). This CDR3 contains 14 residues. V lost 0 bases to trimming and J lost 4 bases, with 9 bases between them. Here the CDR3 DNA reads TGTGCCAGTAGTATAGAAGGGGCCGGCACTGAAGCTTTCTTT. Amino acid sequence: CASSIEGAGTEAFF.

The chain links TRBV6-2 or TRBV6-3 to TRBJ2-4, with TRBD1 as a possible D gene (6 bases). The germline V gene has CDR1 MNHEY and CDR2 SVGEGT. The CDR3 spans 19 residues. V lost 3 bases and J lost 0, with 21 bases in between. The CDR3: CASSYLTGTPERAKNIQYF. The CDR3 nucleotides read TGTGCCAGCAGTTATCTTACCGGGACACCAGAGAGAGCCAAAAACATTCAGTACTTC.

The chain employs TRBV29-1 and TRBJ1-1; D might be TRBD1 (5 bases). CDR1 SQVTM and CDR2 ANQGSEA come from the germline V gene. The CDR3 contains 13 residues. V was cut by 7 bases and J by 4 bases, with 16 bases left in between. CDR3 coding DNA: TGCAGCGCCCACCAGGGTGGCCGCACTGAAGCTTTCTTT. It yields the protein CSAHQGGRTEAFF.

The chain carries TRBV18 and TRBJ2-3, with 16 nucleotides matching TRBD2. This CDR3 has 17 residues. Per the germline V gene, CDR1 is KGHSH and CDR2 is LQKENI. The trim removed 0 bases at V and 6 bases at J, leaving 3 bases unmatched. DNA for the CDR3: TGTGCCAGCTCACCACCGGGACTAGCGGGGGGGACCGATACGCAGTATTTT. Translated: CASSPPGLAGGTDTQYF.

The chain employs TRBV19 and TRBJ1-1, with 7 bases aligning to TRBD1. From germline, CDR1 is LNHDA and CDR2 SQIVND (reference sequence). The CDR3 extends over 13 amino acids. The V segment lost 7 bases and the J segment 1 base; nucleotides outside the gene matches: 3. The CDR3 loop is CASMGQTNTEAFF. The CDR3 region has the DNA TGTGCCAGTATGGGACAGACGAACACTGAAGCTTTCTTT.

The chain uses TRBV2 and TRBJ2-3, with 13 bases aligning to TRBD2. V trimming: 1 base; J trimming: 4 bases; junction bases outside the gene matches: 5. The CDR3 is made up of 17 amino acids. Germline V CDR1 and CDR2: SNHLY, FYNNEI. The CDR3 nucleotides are TGTGCCAGCAGTGAAGGAGGACTAGCGGGGGTTGCAGATACGCAGTATTTT. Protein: CASSEGGLAGVADTQYF.

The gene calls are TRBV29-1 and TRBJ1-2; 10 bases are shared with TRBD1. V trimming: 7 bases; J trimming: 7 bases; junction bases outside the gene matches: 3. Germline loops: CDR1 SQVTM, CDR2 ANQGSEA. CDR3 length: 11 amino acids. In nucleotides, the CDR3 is TGCAGCGACAGGACAGGGGGTGGCTACACCTTC. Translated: CSDRTGGGYTF.

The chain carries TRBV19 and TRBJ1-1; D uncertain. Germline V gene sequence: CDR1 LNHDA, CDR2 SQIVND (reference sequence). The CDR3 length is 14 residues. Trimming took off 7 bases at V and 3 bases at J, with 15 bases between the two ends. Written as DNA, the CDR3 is TGTGCCAGTAAGGGAGGGTTACTGGACACTGAAGCTTTCTTT. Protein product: CASKGGLLDTEAFF. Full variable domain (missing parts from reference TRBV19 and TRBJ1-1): DGGITQSPKYLFRKEGQNVTLSCEQNLNHDAMYWYRQDPGQGLRLIYYSQIVNDFQKGDIAEGYSVSREKKESFPLTVTSAQKNPTAFYLCASKGGLLDTEAFFGQGTRLTVV.

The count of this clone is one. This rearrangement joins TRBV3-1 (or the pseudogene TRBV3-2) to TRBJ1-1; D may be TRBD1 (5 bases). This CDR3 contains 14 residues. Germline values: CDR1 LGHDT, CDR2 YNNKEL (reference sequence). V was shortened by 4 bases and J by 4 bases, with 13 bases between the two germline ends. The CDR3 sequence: CASSPGVTATEAFF. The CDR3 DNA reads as TGTGCCAGCAGCCCGGGGGTAACGGCCACTGAAGCTTTCTTT.

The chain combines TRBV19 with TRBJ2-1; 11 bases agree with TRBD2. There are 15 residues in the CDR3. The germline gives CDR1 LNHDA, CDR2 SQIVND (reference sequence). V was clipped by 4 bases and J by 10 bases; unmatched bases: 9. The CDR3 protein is CASSTTSGGPREQFF. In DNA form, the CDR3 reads TGTGCCAGTAGTACCACTAGCGGGGGCCCCCGGGAGCAGTTCTTC. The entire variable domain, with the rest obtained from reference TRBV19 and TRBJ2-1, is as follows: DGGITQSPKYLFRKEGQNVTLSCEQNLNHDAMYWYRQDPGQGLRLIYYSQIVNDFQKGDIAEGYSVSREKKESFPLTVTSAQKNPTAFYLCASSTTSGGPREQFFGPGTRLTVL.

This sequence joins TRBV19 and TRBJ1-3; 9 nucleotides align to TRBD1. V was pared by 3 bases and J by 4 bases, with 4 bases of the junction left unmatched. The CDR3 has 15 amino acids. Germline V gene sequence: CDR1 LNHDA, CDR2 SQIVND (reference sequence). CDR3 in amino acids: CASSMGTGFGNTIYF. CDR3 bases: TGTGCCAGTAGTATGGGGACAGGGTTCGGAAACACCATATATTTT.

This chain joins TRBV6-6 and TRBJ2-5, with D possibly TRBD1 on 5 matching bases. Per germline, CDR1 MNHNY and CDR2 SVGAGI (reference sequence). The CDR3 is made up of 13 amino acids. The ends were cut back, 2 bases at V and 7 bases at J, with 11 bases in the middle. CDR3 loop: CASSYIATGTQYF. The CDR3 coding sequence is TGTGCCAGCAGTTACATAGCAACAGGGACCCAGTACTTC.

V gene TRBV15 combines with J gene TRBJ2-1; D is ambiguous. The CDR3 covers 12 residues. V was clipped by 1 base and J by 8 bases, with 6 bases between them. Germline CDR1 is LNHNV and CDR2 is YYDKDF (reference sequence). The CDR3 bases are TGTGCCACCAGCAGAGTCCTCGATGAGCAGTTCTTC. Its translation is CATSRVLDEQFF. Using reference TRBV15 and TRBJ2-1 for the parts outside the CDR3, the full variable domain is DAMVIQNPRYQVTQFGKPVTLSCSQTLNHNVMYWYQQKSSQAPKLLFHYYDKDFNNEADTPDNFQSRRPNTSFCFLDIRSPGLGDTAMYLCATSRVLDEQFFGPGTRLTVL.

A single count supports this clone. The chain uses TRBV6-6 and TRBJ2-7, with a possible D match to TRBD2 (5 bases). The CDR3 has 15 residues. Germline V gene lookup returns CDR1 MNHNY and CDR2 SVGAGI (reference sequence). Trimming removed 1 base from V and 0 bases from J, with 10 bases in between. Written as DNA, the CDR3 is TGTGCCAGCAGTTACTTCGGGAAGAGCTCCTACGAGCAGTACTTC. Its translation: CASSYFGKSSYEQYF.